The 31 T cell receptor beta chains below were found in one sample sequenced in a study of control samples from healthy donors and cancer patients. This table comes from immunoSEQ multiplex PCR, and its TCRdb copy is limited to in-frame clones, with some not included. The sample has around 85,000 clones, around 94% seen once. The sequenced sample was blood. The receptor source for this set is a woman aged 18-29 years in good health.

The J gene is TRBJ1-1, the V gene TRBV29-1; tentative D call: TRBD1 (6 bases). The CDR3 covers 15 residues. Germline CDR1 and CDR2: SQVTM and ANQGSEA. V was cut by 2 bases and J by 0 bases, with 13 bases left in between. The CDR3 loop is CSVETRQAVNTEAFF. In DNA, the CDR3 is TGCAGCGTTGAAACCCGACAGGCCGTGAACACTGAAGCTTTCTTT. The variable domain in full, completed from reference TRBV29-1 and TRBJ1-1, reads SAVISQKPSRDICQRGTSLTIQCQVDSQVTMMFWYRQQPGQSLTLIATANQGSEATYESGFVIDKFPISRPNLTFSTLTVSNMSPEDSSIYLCSVETRQAVNTEAFFGQGTRLTVV.

V gene TRBV19 combines with J gene TRBJ2-6; a weak D match, TRBD2 (6 bases). Germline CDR1 and CDR2: LNHDA and SQIVND (reference sequence). The CDR3 has 20 residues. V shed 2 bases and J shed 0 bases, with 20 bases lying between them. CDR3 DNA sequence: TGTGCCAGTAGTATATTTTTGGGGGGACCGACCATCTCTGGGGCCAACGTCCTGACTTTC. It is translated as CASSIFLGGPTISGANVLTF.

V and J are TRBV19 and TRBJ2-2, with TRBD2 identical over 7 bases. V lost 5 bases to trimming and J lost 3 bases; unmatched junction nucleotides: 9. CDR1 is LNHDA and CDR2 is SQIVND in the germline V gene (reference sequence). This CDR3 region has 16 residues. The CDR3 region is CASSGGLVRYTGELFF. The CDR3 DNA is TGTGCCAGTAGTGGTGGACTAGTTAGGTACACCGGGGAGCTGTTTTTT.

This clone has just one count. This sequence joins TRBV6-4 and TRBJ2-3, with TRBD2 matching over 11 bases. Germline V gene data show CDR1 as MRHNA and CDR2 as SNTAGT. The CDR3 covers 15 residues. V shed 3 bases and J 1 base; nucleotides not matched to a gene: 0. CDR3 sequence reads: CASSETSGGTDTQYF. The CDR3 nucleotides read TGTGCCAGCAGTGAGACTAGCGGGGGCACAGATACGCAGTATTTT.

The rearrangement joins TRBV5-6 to TRBJ1-1; a weak D match, TRBD1 (5 bases). CDR3 length: 14 residues. Germline V gene lookup returns CDR1 SGHDT and CDR2 YYEEEE. Trimming removed 2 bases from V and 1 base from J, with 9 bases in between. CDR3 protein: CASSFTGRNTEAFF. The CDR3 DNA sequence: TGTGCCAGCAGCTTTACGGGGCGGAACACTGAAGCTTTCTTT.

J is TRBJ2-7 and V is TRBV27, with TRBD1 identical over 12 bases. This CDR3 has 15 amino acids. V was clipped by 4 bases and J by 4 bases; unmatched bases: 5. Germline CDR1 MNHEY, CDR2 SMNVEV (reference sequence). The CDR3 DNA reads TGTGCCAGCAGTTGGGGGACAGGGGGCGCGTACGAGCAGTACTTC. Translating it yields CASSWGTGGAYEQYF.

The rearrangement links TRBV28 to TRBJ2-4; no definite D call. In germline, CDR1 is MDHEN, CDR2 SYDVKM. The CDR3 runs 17 residues. The germline V and J ends were trimmed by 5 bases and 0 bases, with 17 bases remaining between them. The CDR3: CASSPPWEPLAKNIQYF. The DNA for the CDR3 is TGTGCCAGCAGTCCCCCTTGGGAACCTCTAGCCAAAAACATTCAGTACTTC.

This chain connects TRBV28 to TRBJ1-5, with 7 positions matching TRBD1. Germline V gene lookup returns CDR1 MDHEN and CDR2 SYDVKM. CDR3 length: 17 residues. After removal of 7 bases from V and 0 bases from J, the junction contained 12 bases not matched to a gene. The CDR3 sequence: CASTITPGQHSNQPQHF. CDR3 nucleotides: TGTGCCAGCACCATAACTCCGGGACAGCATAGCAATCAGCCCCAGCATTTT.

The chain uses TRBV27 and TRBJ1-4; D possibly corresponds to TRBD1 (6 bases). CDR3 length equals 13 residues. V dropped 3 bases and J dropped 7 bases, with 9 bases sitting between them. Germline lookup yields CDR1 MNHEY and CDR2 SMNVEV (reference sequence). The CDR3 protein is CASSLTGREKLFF. DNA for the CDR3: TGTGCCAGCAGTTTGACAGGTCGTGAAAAACTGTTTTTT.

The rearrangement links TRBV5-4 to TRBJ2-5; 16 nucleotides line up with TRBD2. After removal of 4 bases from V and 5 bases from J, the junction contained 5 bases not matched to a gene. The germline V gene has CDR1 SGHNT and CDR2 YYREEE (reference sequence). CDR3 length equals 16 residues. The CDR3 loop reads CASSLGLAGGQETQYF. The CDR3 bases are TGTGCCAGCAGCCTGGGACTAGCGGGGGGGCAGGAGACCCAGTACTTC. The variable domain in full, with the rest retrieved from reference TRBV5-4 and TRBJ2-5, is ETGVTQSPTHLIKTRGQQVTLRCSSQSGHNTVSWYQQALGQGPQFIFQYYREEENGRGNFPPRFSGLQFPNYSSELNVNALELDDSALYLCASSLGLAGGQETQYFGPGTRLLVL.

This clone was counted only a few times. CDR3 sequence (DNA): TGTGCCAGTAGTATAGGTCCCAGTCCAGATACGCAGTATTTT. This codes for CASSIGPSPDTQYF. The rearrangement links TRBV19 to TRBJ2-3; no reliable D call. The CDR3 has 14 amino acids. Germline V gives CDR1 LNHDA, CDR2 SQIVND (reference sequence). The ends were cut back, 1 base at V and 4 bases at J, with 9 bases in the middle.

This clone was recorded once. The V gene is TRBV24-1, the J gene TRBJ1-2; TRBD1 is a possible D gene (5 bases). Trimming left V 9 bases short and J 3 bases short, with 16 bases between. This CDR3 has 14 amino acids. Germline assignment: CDR1 KGHDR and CDR2 SFDVKD. In DNA, the CDR3 is TGTGCCACCTCGGGTGCGGGGGTGGACTATGGCTACACCTTC. The encoded protein is CATSGAGVDYGYTF.

V is TRBV15 and J is TRBJ1-4, with unresolved D. The V end lost 1 base, the J end lost 0 bases, and 6 bases lay between the germline ends. Germline lookup yields CDR1 LNHNV and CDR2 YYDKDF (reference sequence). The CDR3 has 15 residues. CDR3 sequence: CATSRALTTNEKLFF. The CDR3 DNA reads as TGTGCCACCAGCAGAGCCCTCACAACTAATGAAAAACTGTTTTTT. The full variable domain, completed using reference TRBV15 and TRBJ1-4, is DAMVIQNPRYQVTQFGKPVTLSCSQTLNHNVMYWYQQKSSQAPKLLFHYYDKDFNNEADTPDNFQSRRPNTSFCFLDIRSPGLGDTAMYLCATSRALTTNEKLFFGSGTQLSVL.

Only one count was recorded for this clone. V gene TRBV9 combines with J gene TRBJ2-3; D ambiguous. V was pared by 0 bases and J by 0 bases, with 8 bases between. CDR3 length: 15 residues. Germline assignment: CDR1 SGDLS and CDR2 YYNGEE. CDR3 amino acids: CASSVVGQSTDTQYF. As DNA, the CDR3 is TGTGCCAGCAGCGTAGTTGGCCAAAGCACAGATACGCAGTATTTT.

The rearrangement links TRBV20-1 to TRBJ2-5, with D uncertain. Germline values: CDR1 DFQATT, CDR2 SNEGSKA (reference sequence). The CDR3 loop spans 11 amino acids. CDR3 sequence: CSSGVGETQYF. DNA for the CDR3: TGCAGCTCCGGCGTAGGAGAGACCCAGTACTTC.

The V and J genes are TRBV5-4 and TRBJ1-1, with TRBD1 as a possible D gene (5 bases). Trimming shortened V by 4 bases and J by 2 bases, and 6 bases separated the two germline ends. Per the germline V gene, CDR1 is SGHNT and CDR2 is YYREEE (reference sequence). The CDR3 loop spans 12 amino acids. CDR3 amino acids: CASSRDNTEAFF. The CDR3 DNA is TGTGCCAGCAGCCGGGACAACACTGAAGCTTTCTTT.

The rearrangement links TRBV10-3 to TRBJ1-1; tentative D call: TRBD1 (5 bases). Germline loops: CDR1 ENHRY, CDR2 SYGVKD. The CDR3 has 13 residues. Trimming stripped 3 bases from V and 4 bases from J, with 9 bases between. CDR3 sequence (DNA): TGTGCCATCAGTGAAGGGGCTTCCACTGAAGCTTTCTTT. Translation: CAISEGASTEAFF.

This chain links TRBV10-3 with TRBJ1-3, with D maybe TRBD1 (6 bases). The CDR3 length is 13 residues. V shed 4 bases and J shed 4 bases, with 8 bases lying between them. CDR1 and CDR2 (germline): ENHRY, SYGVKD. Written as DNA, the CDR3 is TGTGCCATCAGTGGACAGGCCGGAAACACCATATATTTT. This sequence encodes CAISGQAGNTIYF.

The chain links TRBV28 to TRBJ1-1; D remains unclear. The length of the CDR3 is 12 residues. The germline V gene has CDR1 MDHEN and CDR2 SYDVKM. V lost 8 bases and J 7 bases, leaving 14 bases between the germline ends. CDR3 loop: CASFYREDEAFF. CDR3 nucleotide sequence: TGTGCCAGCTTTTATCGGGAGGATGAAGCTTTCTTT.

The V and J genes are TRBV11-3 and TRBJ2-5; D not resolved. V lost 5 bases, J lost 7 bases, and 14 bases lay in between. The CDR3 totals 13 residues. Germline assignment: CDR1 SGHNT and CDR2 YENEEA. The CDR3 DNA sequence: TGTGCCAGCAGCCCGACGACCGAAGGGACCCAGTACTTC. It is translated as CASSPTTEGTQYF.

V gene TRBV11-2 combines with J gene TRBJ2-3, with a weak D call TRBD2 (5 bases). The germline gives CDR1 SGHAT, CDR2 FQNNGV. This CDR3 comprises 15 residues. The ends were cut back, 5 bases at V and 6 bases at J, with 18 bases in the middle. In nucleotides, the CDR3 is TGTGCCAGCAGCCGTGGTCGTGACGGCGGGGATACGCAGTATTTT. It codes for CASSRGRDGGDTQYF.

The V call is TRBV7-9, the J call TRBJ1-2, with D maybe TRBD1 (6 bases). V dropped 7 bases and J dropped 4 bases, with 19 bases sitting between them. CDR3 length: 15 residues. Germline CDR1 SEHNR, CDR2 FQNEAQ (reference sequence). The DNA of the CDR3 is TGTGCCAGCATCCCCGGGACAAGGGGAATCTATGGCTACACCTTC. Amino acid sequence: CASIPGTRGIYGYTF.

V and J are TRBV5-1 and TRBJ2-5; 7 nucleotides agree with TRBD2. The CDR3 is 14 amino acids. With V trimmed by 7 bases and J by 1 base, 7 bases remained unmatched. CDR1 SGHRS and CDR2 YFSETQ come from the germline V gene. CDR3 nucleotides: TGCGCCAGCGTAGAACGCGGGGGCCAAGAGACCCAGTACTTC. This sequence encodes CASVERGGQETQYF.

The chain combines TRBV7-9 with TRBJ1-1; D gene uncertain. V lost 5 bases and J lost 2, with 6 bases in between. The CDR3 runs 12 residues. From germline, CDR1 is SEHNR and CDR2 FQNEAQ (reference sequence). The CDR3 bases are TGTGCCAGCAGCCCTCTAAACACTGAAGCTTTCTTT. Translating it yields CASSPLNTEAFF. The entire variable domain, with the rest obtained from reference TRBV7-9 and TRBJ1-1, is as follows: DTGVSQNPRHKITKRGQNVTFRCDPISEHNRLYWYRQTLGQGPEFLTYFQNEAQLEKSRLLSDRFSAERPKGSFSTLEIQRTEQGDSAMYLCASSPLNTEAFFGQGTRLTVV.

As to this clone: Germline and junction disagree at one end, which may indicate a read error. The gene calls are TRBV7-7 and TRBJ2-1; no definite D call. CDR1 and CDR2 from the germline V gene are SSHAT and FNYEAQ (reference sequence). The CDR3 is made up of 14 amino acids. In DNA form, the CDR3 reads TGTGCTAGCAGTGTCAGGAGCTCCTACAATGAGCAGTTCTTC. Its protein is CASSVRSSYNEQFF.

The genes are TRBV27 and TRBJ2-1; 8 bases map to TRBD1. The CDR3 sequence is 13 residues long. Germline loops: CDR1 MNHEY, CDR2 SMNVEV (reference sequence). V lost 10 bases to trimming and J lost 10 bases; unmatched junction nucleotides: 12. The CDR3: CATSGGLRGEQFF. Here the CDR3 DNA reads TGTGCCACCTCAGGGGGCCTACGCGGGGAGCAGTTCTTC.

The V and J genes are TRBV7-9 and TRBJ1-4, with 7 bases lining up with TRBD1. J was trimmed by 4 bases and V by 5 bases; bases with no gene match: 7. Germline values: CDR1 SEHNR, CDR2 FQNEAQ (reference sequence). The CDR3 has 15 amino acids. CDR3 bases: TGTGCCAGCAGCCCAGGGACAGCCCTTAATGAAAAACTGTTTTTT. As protein: CASSPGTALNEKLFF.

V usage is TRBV9 and J usage is TRBJ2-5; D might be TRBD1 (6 bases). CDR3 size: 15 residues. Germline-derived CDR1 and CDR2 are SGDLS and YYNGEE. Between the trimmed V and J ends, which lost 4 bases and 5 bases, there was a span of 18 bases. CDR3 sequence (DNA): TGTGCCAGCAGCCCCCGAAGTACAGGGTCGGAGACCCAGTACTTC. This translates into CASSPRSTGSETQYF.

The chain couples TRBV27 to TRBJ1-5; D unresolved. Per the germline V gene, CDR1 is MNHEY and CDR2 is SMNVEV (reference sequence). The V and J ends lost 8 bases and 0 bases respectively, with 20 bases between them. The CDR3 is made up of 17 amino acids. The CDR3, as DNA: TGTGCCAGCCCCCAGCTTAAGAATCGGCATAGCAATCAGCCCCAGCATTTT. This codes for CASPQLKNRHSNQPQHF.

This sequence joins TRBV28 and TRBJ2-1; 14 bases fit TRBD2. Trimming removed 3 bases from V and 5 bases from J; junction bases left unmatched: 12. CDR3 length: 19 amino acids. Germline V gene data show CDR1 as MDHEN and CDR2 as SYDVKM. CDR3 amino acids: CASSLVTSGGAYPDNEQFF. CDR3 DNA sequence: TGTGCCAGCAGTTTGGTGACTAGCGGGGGGGCCTACCCAGACAATGAGCAGTTCTTC.

This sequence joins TRBV25-1 and TRBJ2-1; D is possibly TRBD2 (7 bases). The CDR3 has 18 residues. V was pared by 3 bases and J by 3 bases, with 21 bases between. The V gene's germline CDR1 is MGHDK and CDR2 SYGVNS. The CDR3 reads CASSERGGRAYNYNEQFF. The CDR3 DNA follows: TGTGCCAGCAGTGAGAGGGGGGGGCGGGCTTACAACTACAATGAGCAGTTCTTC. Based on the CDR3 plus reference TRBV25-1 and TRBJ2-1, the full variable domain is EADIYQTPRYLVIGTGKKITLECSQTMGHDKMYWYQQDPGMELHLIHYSYGVNSTEKGDLSSESTVSRIRTEHFPLTLESARPSHTSQYLCASSERGGRAYNYNEQFFGPGTRLTVL.